These 8 T cell receptor beta chains came from one sample sequenced in a study of a mutant IDH1 vaccine in newly diagnosed glioma. For these receptors, no antigen is known. Time point in this sample: week 11, during vaccination. The investigators gave 300 ug of mutant IDH1 20-mer peptide in each vaccine dose, together with topical imiquimod. TCRdb's table, derived via immunoSEQ multiplex PCR, lists solely in-frame clones and lacks some. The data hold 55,000 to 65,000 clones, with about four fifths observed a single time. The source material was PBMCs, sampled from a glioma patient whose treatment included an IDH1 peptide vaccine. The receptors come from a man between 50 and 59 years old with glioma.

The V and J genes are TRBV5-4 and TRBJ2-7; 12 nucleotides agree with TRBD1. V shed 1 base and J 2 bases; nucleotides not matched to a gene: 10. The germline V gene has CDR1 SGHNT and CDR2 YYREEE (reference sequence). The CDR3 has 18 amino acids. Here the CDR3 DNA reads TGTGCCAGCAGCTTGTGGGGACAGGGGGCTCTACTTACCTACGAGCAGTACTTC. This gives the protein CASSLWGQGALLTYEQYF.

This clone was seen a handful of times. The chain links TRBV7-2 to TRBJ1-1; D is unresolved. There are 16 residues in the CDR3. Germline CDR1 is SGHTA and CDR2 is FQGNSA. Trimming cost V 5 bases and J 0 bases, with 16 bases left between them. DNA of the CDR3: TGTGCCAGCAGCCCGGACTCAGAACGGATGAACACTGAAGCTTTCTTT. Its protein is CASSPDSERMNTEAFF. Full variable domain (outside the CDR3, taken from reference TRBV7-2 and TRBJ1-1): GAGVSQSPSNKVTEKGKDVELRCDPISGHTALYWYRQSLGQGLEFLIYFQGNSAPDKSGLPSDRFSAERTGGSVSTLTIQRTQQEDSAVYLCASSPDSERMNTEAFFGQGTRLTVV.

In its sample, this clone was seen once. The chain uses TRBV19 and TRBJ2-6, with D perhaps TRBD2 (5 bases). Germline V gene data show CDR1 as LNHDA and CDR2 as SQIVND (reference sequence). The CDR3 runs to 18 residues. Trimming took 7 bases from V and 0 from J, leaving 19 bases between them. The CDR3, as DNA: TGTGCCAGTACCCCCGGGGTTTTTAAGGGCTCTGGGGCCAACGTCCTGACTTTC. It specifies CASTPGVFKGSGANVLTF.

V and J are TRBV7-8 and TRBJ1-1; D is undetermined. The germline V gene encodes CDR1 SGHVS and CDR2 FQNEAQ. The length of the CDR3 is 14 residues. The ends were cut back, 2 bases at V and 1 base at J, with 8 bases in the middle. CDR3 amino acids: CASSLHGKNTEAFF. The CDR3 DNA sequence: TGTGCCAGCAGCTTACACGGCAAGAACACTGAAGCTTTCTTT.

This clone occurred a few times. This chain uses TRBV27 with TRBJ2-2; TRBD2 is a possible D gene (6 bases). Germline values: CDR1 MNHEY, CDR2 SMNVEV (reference sequence). V lost 5 bases and J 2 bases, leaving 15 bases between the germline ends. This CDR3 region has 16 residues. CDR3 loop: CASSPLSGGNTGELFF. The CDR3 DNA sequence: TGTGCCAGCAGTCCACTTAGCGGAGGCAACACCGGGGAGCTGTTTTTT.

The J gene is TRBJ2-2, the V gene TRBV19; 7 bases are shared with TRBD2. CDR1 and CDR2 from the germline V gene are LNHDA and SQIVND (reference sequence). With 3 bases clipped from V and 1 base from J, the junction kept 2 bases outside the gene matches. The CDR3 has 15 residues. The CDR3 DNA sequence: TGTGCCAGTAGTATGGGGGGGATGAACACCGGGGAGCTGTTTTTT. Amino acid sequence: CASSMGGMNTGELFF.

The genes are TRBV5-1 and TRBJ2-1, with 11 bases aligning to TRBD2. The germline V gene encodes CDR1 SGHRS and CDR2 YFSETQ. CDR3 length: 15 amino acids. V was clipped by 6 bases and J by 7 bases; unmatched bases: 9. The CDR3 nucleotides are TGCGCCAGCACATCAACCGGGACTAGCGGAAATGAGCAGTTCTTC. Protein sequence: CASTSTGTSGNEQFF.

The CDR3 sequence is CASSPAGLMGGSYEQYF. In DNA form, the CDR3 reads TGTGCCAGCAGTCCCGCCGGACTGATGGGGGGCTCCTACGAGCAGTACTTC. V usage is TRBV27 and J usage is TRBJ2-7, with D tentatively TRBD2 (6 bases). This CDR3 spans 17 amino acids. Germline CDR1 reads MNHEY; CDR2 reads SMNVEV (reference sequence). Trimming took 5 bases from V and 0 from J, leaving 20 bases between them.